This TCR beta chain was captured by sequencing in a study of blood T cell repertoires in COVID-19. Study-wide background: The origin of the acute and convalescent COVID-19 samples was the United States, Italy and Spain. In each case, the material was cDNA or gDNA derived from T cells, B-cell-depleted T cells, or PBMCs.

Those who participated ranged in age from roughly 18 to 90 years and resided in about two dozen US areas. After removal of 6 bases from V and 3 bases from J, the junction contained 9 bases not matched to a gene. Looked up from germline, CDR1 is MDHEN and CDR2 is SYDVKM. This CDR3 has 15 residues. Profiled with immunoSEQ multiplex PCR; TCRdb holds only in-frame clones, not every one. The table includes around 310,000 clones, nearly 90% detected once. V and J are TRBV28 and TRBJ1-1, with 8 bases aligning to TRBD1. Material for sequencing was PBMCs or T cells enriched from blood (not recorded which). The clonotype was recovered from a woman aged 30 to 39 who had recovered from COVID-19. Here the CDR3 DNA reads TGTGCCAGCAGGCCCGTGGGGGACAGGTACACTGAAGCTTTCTTT. It encodes CASRPVGDRYTEAFF.